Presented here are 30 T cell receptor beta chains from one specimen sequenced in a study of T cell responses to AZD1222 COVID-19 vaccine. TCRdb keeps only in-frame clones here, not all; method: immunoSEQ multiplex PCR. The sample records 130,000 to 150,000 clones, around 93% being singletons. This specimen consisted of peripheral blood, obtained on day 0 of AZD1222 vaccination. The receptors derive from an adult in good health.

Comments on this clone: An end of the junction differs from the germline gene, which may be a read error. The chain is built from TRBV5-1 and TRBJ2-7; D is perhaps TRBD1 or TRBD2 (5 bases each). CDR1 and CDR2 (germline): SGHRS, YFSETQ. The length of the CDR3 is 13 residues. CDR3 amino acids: CASSLLTDYGQYF. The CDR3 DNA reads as TGCGCCAGCAGCTTGCTGACAGACTACGGGCAGTACTTC.

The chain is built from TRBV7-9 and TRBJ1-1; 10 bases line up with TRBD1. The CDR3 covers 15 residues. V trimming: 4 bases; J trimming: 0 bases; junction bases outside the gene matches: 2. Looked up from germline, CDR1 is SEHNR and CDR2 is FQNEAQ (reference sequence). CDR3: CASSWGQGLNTEAFF. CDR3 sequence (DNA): TGTGCCAGCAGCTGGGGACAGGGGTTGAACACTGAAGCTTTCTTT.

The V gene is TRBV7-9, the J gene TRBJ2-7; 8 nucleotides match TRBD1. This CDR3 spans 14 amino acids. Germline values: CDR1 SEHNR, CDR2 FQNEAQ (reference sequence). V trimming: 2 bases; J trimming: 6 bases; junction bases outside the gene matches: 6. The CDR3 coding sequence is TGTGCCAGCAGCTTAAGCAGGGGGCCTGGCGAGCAGTACTTC. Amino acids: CASSLSRGPGEQYF.

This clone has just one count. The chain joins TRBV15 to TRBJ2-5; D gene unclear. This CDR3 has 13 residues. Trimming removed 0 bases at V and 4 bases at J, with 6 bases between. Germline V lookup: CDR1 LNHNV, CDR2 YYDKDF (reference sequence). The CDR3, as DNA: TGTGCCACCAGCAGAGATCGAGGAGAGACCCAGTACTTC. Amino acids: CATSRDRGETQYF.

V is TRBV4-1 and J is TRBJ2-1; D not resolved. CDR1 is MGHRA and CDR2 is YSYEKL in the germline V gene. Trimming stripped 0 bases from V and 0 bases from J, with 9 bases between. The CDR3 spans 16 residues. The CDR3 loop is CASSQDPLNSYNEQFF. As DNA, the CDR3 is TGCGCCAGCAGCCAAGATCCCCTTAACTCCTACAATGAGCAGTTCTTC.

CDR3 DNA sequence: TGTGCCAGCTCACCTCGGGGCTCCAGGGAGAGCTCCTACAATGAGCAGTTCTTC. Its translation is CASSPRGSRESSYNEQFF. The chain is built from TRBV18 and TRBJ2-1; the D gene could be TRBD1 or TRBD2 (5 bases each). This CDR3 is 18 amino acids long. V was pared by 3 bases and J by 0 bases, with 18 bases between. Germline CDR1 KGHSH, CDR2 LQKENI.

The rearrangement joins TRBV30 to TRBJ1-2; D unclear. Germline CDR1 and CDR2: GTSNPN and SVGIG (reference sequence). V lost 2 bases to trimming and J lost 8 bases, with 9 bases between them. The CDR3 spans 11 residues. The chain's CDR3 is CAWSSYGGYTF. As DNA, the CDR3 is TGTGCCTGGAGTTCTTATGGGGGCTACACCTTC.

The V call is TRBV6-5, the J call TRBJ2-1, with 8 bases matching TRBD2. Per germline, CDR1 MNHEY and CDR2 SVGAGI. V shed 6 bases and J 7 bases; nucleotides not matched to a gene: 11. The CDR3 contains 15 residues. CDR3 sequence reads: CASSLYGRAENEQFF. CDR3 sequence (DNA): TGTGCCAGCAGCCTCTACGGGAGGGCCGAGAATGAGCAGTTCTTC.

The CDR3 region is CASRPVGGAGGELFF. The CDR3 DNA reads TGTGCCAGCAGGCCGGTGGGTGGCGCGGGCGGGGAGCTGTTTTTT. The V call is TRBV2, the J call TRBJ2-2, with a tentative D call TRBD2 (5 bases). V was trimmed by 6 bases and J by 7 bases, leaving 18 bases between them. The CDR3 covers 15 residues. Germline loops: CDR1 SNHLY, CDR2 FYNNEI.

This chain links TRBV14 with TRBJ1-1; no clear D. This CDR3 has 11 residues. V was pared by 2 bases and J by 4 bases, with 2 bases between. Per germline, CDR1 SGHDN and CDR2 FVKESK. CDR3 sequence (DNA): TGTGCCAGCAGCCAATCCACTGAAGCTTTCTTT. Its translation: CASSQSTEAFF.

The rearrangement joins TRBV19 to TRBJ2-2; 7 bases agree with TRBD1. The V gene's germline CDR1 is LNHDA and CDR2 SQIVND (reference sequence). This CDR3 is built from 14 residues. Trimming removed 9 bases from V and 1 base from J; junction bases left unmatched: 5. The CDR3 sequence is CASTGALNTGELFF. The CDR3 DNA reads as TGTGCCAGCACAGGGGCCCTGAACACCGGGGAGCTGTTTTTT.

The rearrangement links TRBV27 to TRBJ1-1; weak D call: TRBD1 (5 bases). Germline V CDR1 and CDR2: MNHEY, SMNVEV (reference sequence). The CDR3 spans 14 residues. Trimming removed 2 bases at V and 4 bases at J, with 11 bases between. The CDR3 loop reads CASSLNRIGTEAFF. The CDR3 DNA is TGTGCCAGCAGTTTAAACAGGATCGGCACTGAAGCTTTCTTT.

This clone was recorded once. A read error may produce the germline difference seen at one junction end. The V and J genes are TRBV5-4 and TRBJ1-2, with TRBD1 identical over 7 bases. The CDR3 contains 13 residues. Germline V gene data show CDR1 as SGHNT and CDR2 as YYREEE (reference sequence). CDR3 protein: CANSHRDSPKATF. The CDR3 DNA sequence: TGTGCCAACAGCCACCGGGACAGCCCTAAGGCCACCTTC. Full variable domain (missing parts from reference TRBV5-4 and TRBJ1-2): ETGVTQSPTHLIKTRGQQVTLRCSSQSGHNTVSWYQQALGQGPQFIFQYYREEENGRGNFPPRFSGLQFPNYSSELNVNALELDDSALYLCANSHRDSPKATFGSGTRLTVV.

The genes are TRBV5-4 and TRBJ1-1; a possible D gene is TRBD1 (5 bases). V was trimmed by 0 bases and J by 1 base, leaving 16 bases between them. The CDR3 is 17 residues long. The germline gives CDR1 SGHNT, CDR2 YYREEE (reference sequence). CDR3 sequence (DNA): TGTGCCAGCAGCTTGGGGTCGGGCGGTGGACAGAACACTGAAGCTTTCTTT. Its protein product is CASSLGSGGGQNTEAFF.

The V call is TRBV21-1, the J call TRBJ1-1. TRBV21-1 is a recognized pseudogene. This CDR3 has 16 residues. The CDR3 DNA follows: TGTGCCAGCAGCAAAGTAGCGTGGCAACTGAACACTGAAGCTTTCTTT. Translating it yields CASSKVAWQLNTEAFF.

The CDR3, as DNA: TGTGCCAGCAGCTTAGGGCAGCGGGAGGGCTACACCTTC. Translated, it gives CASSLGQREGYTF. V is TRBV7-6 and J is TRBJ1-2; D not resolved. The CDR3 spans 13 residues. The germline V gene has CDR1 SGHVS and CDR2 FNYEAQ. The V end was cut by 1 base, the J end by 8 bases, with 11 bases between.

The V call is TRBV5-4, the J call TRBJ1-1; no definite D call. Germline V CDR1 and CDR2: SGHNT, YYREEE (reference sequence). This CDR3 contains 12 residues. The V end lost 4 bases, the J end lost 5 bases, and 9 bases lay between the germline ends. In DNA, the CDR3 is TGTGCCAGCAGCCCCATTGGGACTGAAGCTTTCTTT. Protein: CASSPIGTEAFF.

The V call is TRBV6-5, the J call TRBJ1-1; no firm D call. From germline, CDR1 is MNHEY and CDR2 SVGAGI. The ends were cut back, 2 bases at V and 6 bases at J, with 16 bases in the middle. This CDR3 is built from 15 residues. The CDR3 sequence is CASSYARERAPEAFF. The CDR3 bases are TGTGCCAGCAGTTACGCCCGGGAAAGGGCCCCTGAAGCTTTCTTT.

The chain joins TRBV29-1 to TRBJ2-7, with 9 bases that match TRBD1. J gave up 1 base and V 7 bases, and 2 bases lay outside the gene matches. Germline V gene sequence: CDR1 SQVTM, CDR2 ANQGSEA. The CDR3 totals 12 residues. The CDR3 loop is CSGGTGSYEQYF. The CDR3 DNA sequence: TGCAGCGGCGGGACAGGGTCCTACGAGCAGTACTTC.

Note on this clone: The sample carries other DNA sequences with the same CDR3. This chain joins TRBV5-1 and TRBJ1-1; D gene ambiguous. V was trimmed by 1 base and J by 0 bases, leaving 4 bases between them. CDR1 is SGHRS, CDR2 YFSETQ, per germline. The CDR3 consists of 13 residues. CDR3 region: CASSLSMNTEAFF. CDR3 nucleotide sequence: TGCGCCAGCAGCTTGTCCATGAACACTGAAGCTTTCTTT.

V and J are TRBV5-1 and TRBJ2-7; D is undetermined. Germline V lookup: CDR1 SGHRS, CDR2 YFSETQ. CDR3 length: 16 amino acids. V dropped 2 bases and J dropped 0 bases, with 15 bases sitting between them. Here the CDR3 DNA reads TGCGCCAGCAGCTTTGGACCGACTGCTAGCTCCTACGAGCAGTACTTC. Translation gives CASSFGPTASSYEQYF.

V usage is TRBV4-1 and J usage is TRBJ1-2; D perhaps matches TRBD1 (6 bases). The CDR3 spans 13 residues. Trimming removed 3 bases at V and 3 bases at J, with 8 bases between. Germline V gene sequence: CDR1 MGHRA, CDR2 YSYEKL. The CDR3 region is CASSHDRYYGYTF. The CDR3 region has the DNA TGCGCCAGCAGCCACGACAGGTACTATGGCTACACCTTC.

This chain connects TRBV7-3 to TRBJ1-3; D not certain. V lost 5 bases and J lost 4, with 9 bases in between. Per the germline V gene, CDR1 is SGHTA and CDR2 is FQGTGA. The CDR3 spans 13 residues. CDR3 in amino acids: CASSTLDGNTIYF. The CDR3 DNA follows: TGTGCCAGCAGCACTCTGGACGGAAACACCATATATTTT.

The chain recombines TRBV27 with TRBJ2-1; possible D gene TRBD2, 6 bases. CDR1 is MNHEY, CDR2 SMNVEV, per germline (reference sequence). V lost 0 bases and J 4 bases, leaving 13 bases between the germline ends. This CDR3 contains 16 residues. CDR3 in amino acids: CASSLSGPRGYNEQFF. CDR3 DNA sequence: TGTGCCAGCAGTTTATCGGGCCCGCGGGGTTACAATGAGCAGTTCTTC.

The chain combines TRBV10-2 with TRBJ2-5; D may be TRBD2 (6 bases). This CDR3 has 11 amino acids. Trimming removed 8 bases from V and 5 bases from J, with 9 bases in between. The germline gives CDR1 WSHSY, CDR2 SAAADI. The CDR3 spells CASRDLETQYF. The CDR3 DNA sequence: TGCGCCAGCCGGGACTTGGAGACCCAGTACTTC.

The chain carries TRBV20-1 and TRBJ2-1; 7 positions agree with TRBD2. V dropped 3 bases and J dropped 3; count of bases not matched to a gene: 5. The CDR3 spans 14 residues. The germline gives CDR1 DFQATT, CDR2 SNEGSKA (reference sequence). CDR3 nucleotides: TGCAGTGCTAGTGGGCTAGCGGACTACAATGAGCAGTTCTTC. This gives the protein CSASGLADYNEQFF.

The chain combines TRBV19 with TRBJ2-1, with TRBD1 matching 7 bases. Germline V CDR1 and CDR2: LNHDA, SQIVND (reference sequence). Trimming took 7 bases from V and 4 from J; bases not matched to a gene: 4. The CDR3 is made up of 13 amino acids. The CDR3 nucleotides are TGTGCCAGTATCGGACAGGATTACAATGAGCAGTTCTTC. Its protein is CASIGQDYNEQFF.

The CDR3 region is CASSQGPGRAVSRSYGYTF. The CDR3 region has the DNA TGCGCCAGCAGTCAAGGTCCCGGAAGGGCGGTGAGCAGAAGCTATGGCTACACCTTC. This chain links TRBV23-1 with TRBJ1-2; D unclear. TRBV23-1 is an open reading frame, and its role is uncertain. The CDR3 loop spans 19 amino acids. Trimming took off 2 bases at V and 4 bases at J, with 26 bases between the two ends.

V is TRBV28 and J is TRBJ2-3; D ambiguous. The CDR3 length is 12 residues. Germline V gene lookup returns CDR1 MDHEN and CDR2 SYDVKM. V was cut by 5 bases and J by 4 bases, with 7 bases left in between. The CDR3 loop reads CASSQYSDTQYF. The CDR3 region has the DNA TGTGCCAGCAGTCAATACTCAGATACGCAGTATTTT.

Here the CDR3 DNA reads TGCGCCAGCAGCCTAGGGGGTAACTATGGCTACACCTTC. As protein: CASSLGGNYGYTF. The chain recombines TRBV5-1 with TRBJ1-2; D may be TRBD1 (6 bases). CDR3 size: 13 residues. CDR1 and CDR2 from the germline V gene are SGHRS and YFSETQ. V gave up 4 bases and J gave up 1 base, with 8 bases separating them.